This T cell receptor beta chain was recovered during a study of blood T cell repertoires in COVID-19. Across the study: Researchers got acute and convalescent COVID-19 samples from the United States, Italy and Spain. T cells, B-cell-depleted T cells, or PBMCs supplied cDNA or gDNA.

Under the authors' procedure: Amplification from reference gene primers served as the basis for estimated nucleated cell counts. Measured with immunoSEQ multiplex PCR; TCRdb has only the in-frame clones, and not every one. V and J calls and clone size are as listed in that table; D and trimming were resolved from the DNA. This sample yields a few hundred thousand clones, of which more than 70% are seen a single time; around 12% belongs to the top ten. This clonotype was sampled from a man older than 75 with acute or convalescent COVID-19. The sequenced material came from peripheral blood.

CDR3 bases: TGTGCCAGCTCACCAAGGGTGATGGTGGCAGGGCCCGTCCGTCAGTTCTTC. It translates to CASSPRVMVAGPVRQFF. The rearrangement joins TRBV18 to TRBJ2-1; weak D call: TRBD1 (5 bases). The CDR3 contains 17 residues. V dropped 2 bases and J dropped 13 bases, with 27 bases sitting between them. The germline V gene has CDR1 KGHSH and CDR2 LQKENI.